The source of this T cell receptor beta chain is a study of T cell responses to AZD1222 COVID-19 vaccine. This clone occurred a few times. What it recognizes is unknown. The repertoire was sequenced with immunoSEQ multiplex PCR; TCRdb's copy has only in-frame clones and lacks some. The sample records some 130,000 clones, more than 75% being singletons. Whole-study findings and limits: Only six or seven AZD1222 recipients tested seropositive at baseline. The sample set comprised mostly white British donors with more females, and clonal diversity was possibly underestimated. Spike regions recognized by vaccine-associated CD4 TCRs spanned the protein, led by 160-218 and 743-854.

The sequences come from peripheral blood, collected on day 0 of AZD1222 vaccination. The TCR comes from an adult in good health.

CDR3 amino acids: CASSSAGTVFGEQYF. DNA of the CDR3: TGTGCCAGCAGCTCCGCCGGGACAGTCTTTGGGGAGCAGTACTTC. The J gene is TRBJ2-7, the V gene TRBV13, with 7 nucleotides matching TRBD1. This CDR3 has 15 residues. V trimming: 4 bases; J trimming: 7 bases; junction bases outside the gene matches: 13. CDR1 is PRHDT and CDR2 is FYEKMQ in the germline V gene (reference sequence).